The present T cell receptor (beta chain) was sequenced within a study of sequential checkpoint blockade in melanoma (dated by TCRdb to between 2018 and 2021). Regarding the complete study: Using 1:1 randomization, the trial assigned patients either to first-line nivolumab followed by ipilimumab (arm A) or to ipilimumab followed by nivolumab (arm B). Maintenance nivolumab came after each of the two trial sequences. DNA from 75 to 95 pretreatment melanoma tumor samples was subjected to TCRbeta immunosequencing. For 20 or so patients, matched tumor biopsies were taken both before treatment and at week 13, after single-agent nivolumab (arm A) or ipilimumab (arm B). The same lesion was the source of roughly 80% of the matched pre- and post-treatment tumor biopsy pairs. Beyond this particular receptor, the publication reports: Tumor T-cell fraction and clonality correlated with PD-L1 staining and CD8+ T-cell counts but not with mutational load. Patients with increases in tumor T-cell fraction and clonality by week 13 were approximately 30 times more likely to achieve clinical benefit. Larger, independent patient cohorts are needed to validate the response-prediction model that combines TCR metrics and mutation burden. In the nivolumab-first arm (arm A), pretreatment tumor TIL clonality was associated with response (P = .04). Within-arm analyses of tumor T-cell fraction were limited by small sample sizes and reduced statistical power.

The label giving this sample's treatment or condition can be read as: randomized to nivolumab then ipilimumab (arm A) or the reverse (arm B). None of the patients in the trial had previously been given DNA-damaging chemotherapy. Samples came from patients with melanoma in CheckMate 064, a randomized, open-label phase II trial of sequential checkpoint blockade. Genomic DNA from formalin-fixed paraffin-embedded (FFPE) tissue samples was used for tumor TCR sequencing. In regard to this clone: What this receptor recognizes is not known. No much larger clonotype is one base removed from it; base qualities were not supplied.

TCRbeta CDR3 regions were immunosequenced from genomic DNA with the immunoSEQ Assay. Prior to high-throughput sequencing, genomic DNA was amplified by bias-controlled multiplex PCR. As for how the authors treated the data: To quantify the absolute abundance of each unique TCRbeta CDR3 region, the sequences were collapsed and filtered. Clonality, defined as 1 minus Pielou's evenness, was calculated using only productive rearrangements. Tumor T-cell fraction was calculated by normalizing TCRbeta template counts to the amount of usable DNA, which was estimated from several housekeeping genes. A previously published method was used to identify clones whose frequencies were significantly greater in on-treatment samples than in baseline samples. TCRdb took over this immuneACCESS table, retaining in-frame rearrangements with V and J assigned. Such tables are incomplete; in checked studies, under half of the missing clones stem from an unresolved V gene, and the remainder is unexplained. Clone size and V and J calls were adopted from that table, with D and trimming inferred from the DNA. The sample table holds approximately 2,900 clones, of which approximately 17% were seen once. The top ten clonotypes cover 25% to 30% of the sample.

The junction shows trimming of 4 bases on V and 9 bases on J, and the gene matches do not reach 8 bases of it. As encoded in the germline V gene, CDR1 is MGHRA while CDR2 is YSYEKL. The CDR3 sequence holds 15 residues, the cysteine and phenylalanine included. Only CDR3 DNA is held: 45 bases, read in frame from base 1. The specimen was tumor tissue (inferred from file names), collected from a patient given nivolumab and ipilimumab in sequence. The TCR was taken from a human donor with melanoma. This receptor chain uses TRBV4-1 and TRBJ2-1, and TRBD2 aligns with 11 junction nucleotides. The bases read TGCGCCAGCAGCCTGACTAGCGGGAATTGGGGTGAGCAGTTCTTC. Translated, this gives CASSLTSGNWGEQFF.